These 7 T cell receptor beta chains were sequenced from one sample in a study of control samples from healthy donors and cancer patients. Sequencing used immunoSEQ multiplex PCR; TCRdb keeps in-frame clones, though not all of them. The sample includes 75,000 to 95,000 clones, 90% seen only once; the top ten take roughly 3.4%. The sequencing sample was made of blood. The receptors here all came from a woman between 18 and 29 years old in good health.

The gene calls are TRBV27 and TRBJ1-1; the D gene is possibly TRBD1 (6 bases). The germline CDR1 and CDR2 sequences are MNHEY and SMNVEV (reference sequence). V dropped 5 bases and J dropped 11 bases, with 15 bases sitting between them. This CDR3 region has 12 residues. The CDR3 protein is CASSPTGTSAFF. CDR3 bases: TGTGCCAGCAGTCCCACAGGGACCTCGGCTTTCTTT.

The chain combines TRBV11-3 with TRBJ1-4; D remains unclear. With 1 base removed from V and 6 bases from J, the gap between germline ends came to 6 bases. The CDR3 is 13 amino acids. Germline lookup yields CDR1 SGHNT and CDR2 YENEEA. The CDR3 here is CASSLGRDEKLFF. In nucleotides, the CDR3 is TGTGCCAGCAGCTTAGGACGGGATGAAAAACTGTTTTTT.

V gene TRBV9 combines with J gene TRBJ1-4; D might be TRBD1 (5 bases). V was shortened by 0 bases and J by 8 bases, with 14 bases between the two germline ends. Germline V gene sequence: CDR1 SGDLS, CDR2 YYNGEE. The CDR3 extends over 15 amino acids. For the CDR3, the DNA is TGTGCCAGCAGCGTAGACGTGCGCTGGGACGAAAAACTGTTTTTT. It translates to CASSVDVRWDEKLFF.

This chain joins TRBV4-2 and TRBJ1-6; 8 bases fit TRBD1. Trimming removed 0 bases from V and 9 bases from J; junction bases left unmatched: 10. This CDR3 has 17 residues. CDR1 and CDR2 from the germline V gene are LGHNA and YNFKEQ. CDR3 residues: CASSQEARQGLFSPLHF. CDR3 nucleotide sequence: TGTGCCAGCAGCCAAGAGGCGAGACAGGGGCTGTTTTCACCCCTCCACTTT.

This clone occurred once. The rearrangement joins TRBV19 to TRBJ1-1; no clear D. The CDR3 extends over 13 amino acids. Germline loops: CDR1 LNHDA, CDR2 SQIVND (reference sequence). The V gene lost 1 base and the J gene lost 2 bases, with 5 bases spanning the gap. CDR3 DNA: TGTGCCAGTAGTATAGGACCAAACACTGAAGCTTTCTTT. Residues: CASSIGPNTEAFF.

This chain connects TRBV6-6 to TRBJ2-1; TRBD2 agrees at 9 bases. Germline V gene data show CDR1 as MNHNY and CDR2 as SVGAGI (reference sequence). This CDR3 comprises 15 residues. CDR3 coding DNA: TGTGCTACCAGCCCTAAGGGACTAGCATACAATGAGCAGTTCTTC. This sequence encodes CATSPKGLAYNEQFF.

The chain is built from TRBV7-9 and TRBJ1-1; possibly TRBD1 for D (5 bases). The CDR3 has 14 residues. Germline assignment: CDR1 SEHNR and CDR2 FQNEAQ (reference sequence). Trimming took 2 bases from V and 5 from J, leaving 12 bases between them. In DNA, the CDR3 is TGTGCCAGCAGCTTACAGGGTAGCGGGACTGAAGCTTTCTTT. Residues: CASSLQGSGTEAFF.